A single TCR beta chain is shown here with its context. This sample is part of a study of CD8 T cells in ankylosing spondylitis. TCRdb reanalysed the 5' RACE reads using MiXCR and keeps one entry per CDR3 protein. The sample has some 250,000 distinct CDR3 sequences, about 10% seen once; the top ten hold 5.5% to 8%. This TCR came from a male donor with ankylosing spondylitis or in good health (not recorded which). The sample was blood, either unsorted or a sorted T cell fraction (not recorded which).

CDR3 DNA sequence: TGTGCCAGCAGCCCCACTAGCGGGACACGTTGGGGGCAGTTCTTC. It encodes CASSPTSGTRWGQFF. V usage is TRBV9 and J usage is TRBJ2-1, with TRBD2 matching 10 bases. The CDR3 extends over 15 amino acids. Per the germline V gene, CDR1 is SGDLS and CDR2 is YYNGEE. V lost 4 bases to trimming and J lost 12 bases; unmatched junction nucleotides: 13.